These 15 T cell receptor beta chains came from one sample sequenced in a study of identical twins. TCRdb redid the calling of the 5' RACE reads with MiXCR, one entry per CDR3 protein. The sample records some 690,000 distinct CDR3 sequences, 21% being singletons. Another study also made use of these data, one on T cells expressing NK-cell markers.

The sample taken for sequencing was PBMCs. The receptors come from a woman between 18 and 29 years old in good health.

This clonotype was counted only a few times. J is TRBJ2-7 and V is TRBV21-1; the listed D gene, TRBD1, was not tested against the DNA. TRBV21-1 is labeled a pseudogene. This CDR3 has 12 amino acids. The CDR3 sequence: CATPGQGDEQYF. CDR3 DNA sequence: TGTGCCACTCCGGGACAGGGGGACGAGCAGTACTTC.

This chain uses TRBV27 with TRBJ2-3; 8 bases are shared with TRBD2. Trimming at V came to 10 bases and at J to 7 bases, leaving 10 bases not matched to a gene. CDR1 is MNHEY, CDR2 SMNVEV, per germline (reference sequence). The CDR3 covers 13 residues. This CDR3 reads CATAAGGLNTQYF. Written as DNA, the CDR3 is TGTGCCACCGCTGCGGGGGGACTAAATACGCAGTATTTT.

This clonotype has ten or more counts. The chain has TRBV20-1 and TRBJ2-1, with D perhaps TRBD1 (6 bases). The V gene's germline CDR1 is DFQATT and CDR2 SNEGSKA (reference sequence). The V and J ends lost 0 bases and 6 bases respectively, with 15 bases between them. The CDR3 consists of 15 residues. The CDR3 protein is CSARDPRGSRNEQFF. CDR3 DNA: TGCAGTGCTAGAGATCCGAGGGGGAGTCGCAATGAGCAGTTCTTC.

The CDR3 here is CASSGGQGAWYGYTF. CDR3 bases: TGTGCCAGCAGTGGCGGACAGGGGGCCTGGTATGGCTACACCTTC. This chain joins TRBV6-1 and TRBJ1-2; 11 bases are shared with TRBD1. With V trimmed by 4 bases and J by 5 bases, 6 bases remained unmatched. The CDR3 extends over 15 amino acids. Germline CDR1 is MNHNS and CDR2 is SASEGT.

This clonotype has a count of ten or more. The chain has TRBV6-5 and TRBJ1-1; no definite D call. The CDR3 loop spans 11 amino acids. V lost 0 bases, J lost 7 bases, and 3 bases lay in between. CDR1 and CDR2 from the germline V gene are MNHEY and SVGAGI. CDR3 loop: CASSYSGEAFF. As DNA, the CDR3 is TGTGCCAGCAGTTACTCGGGTGAAGCTTTCTTT.

This clonotype has just a few counts. This sequence joins TRBV6-5 and TRBJ2-3, with D possibly TRBD1 on 6 matching bases. Trimming shortened V by 2 bases and J by 2 bases, and 11 bases separated the two germline ends. Germline-derived CDR1 and CDR2 are MNHEY and SVGAGI. This CDR3 has 15 residues. The CDR3 protein is CASSYAQGITDTQYF. The CDR3, as DNA: TGTGCCAGCAGTTACGCACAGGGAATCACAGATACGCAGTATTTT.

This clonotype has only a few counts. CDR3 sequence reads: CASSYSREGHEQFF. DNA of the CDR3: TGTGCCAGCAGTTACTCTCGGGAGGGCCATGAGCAGTTCTTC. V and J are TRBV6-2 or TRBV6-3 and TRBJ2-1, with 8 bases identical to TRBD2. Per germline, CDR1 MNHEY and CDR2 SVGEGT. J gave up 8 bases and V 0 bases, and 3 bases lay outside the gene matches. This CDR3 contains 14 residues.

At least ten counts were recorded for this clonotype. The chain combines TRBV7-9 with TRBJ2-5; D is perhaps TRBD1 or TRBD2 (6 bases each). CDR3 size: 14 residues. CDR1 and CDR2 from the germline V gene are SEHNR and FQNEAQ (reference sequence). V was pared by 1 base and J by 4 bases, with 10 bases between. CDR3 sequence (DNA): TGTGCCAGCAGCTTAGGGGGGGCCGGAGAGACCCAGTACTTC. It yields the protein CASSLGGAGETQYF. The full variable domain, with the rest looked up from reference TRBV7-9 and TRBJ2-5, is DTGVSQNPRHKITKRGQNVTFRCDPISEHNRLYWYRQTLGQGPEFLTYFQNEAQLEKSRLLSDRFSAERPKGSFSTLEIQRTEQGDSAMYLCASSLGGAGETQYFGPGTRLLVL.

The genes are TRBV20-1 and TRBJ2-5; D remains ambiguous. V lost 3 bases and J lost 3, with 8 bases in between. Germline V gene lookup returns CDR1 DFQATT and CDR2 SNEGSKA (reference sequence). CDR3 size: 12 residues. The DNA of the CDR3 is TGCAGTGCTAGCCGGTCGGAAGAGACCCAGTACTTC. This translates into CSASRSEETQYF.

The chain recombines TRBV12-3 or TRBV12-4 with TRBJ2-7, with 8 bases matching TRBD2. The CDR3 contains 15 residues. The J segment lost 0 bases and the V segment lost 1 base, leaving 2 bases of the junction unmatched. The CDR3 loop reads CASSLVSGISYEQYF. CDR3 in DNA: TGTGCCAGCAGTTTAGTTAGCGGGATCTCCTACGAGCAGTACTTC.

This clonotype was found many times. The gene calls are TRBV12-3 or TRBV12-4 and TRBJ2-1, with D possibly matching TRBD2 (5 bases). Trimming took 1 base from V and 5 from J, leaving 6 bases between them. This CDR3 spans 13 amino acids. CDR3 sequence (DNA): TGTGCCAGCAGTTTAGGTAGCGACAATGAGCAGTTCTTC. Translation gives CASSLGSDNEQFF.

The chain couples TRBV12-3 or TRBV12-4 to TRBJ2-1, with D unresolved. Deletions cut 5 bases from V and 7 bases from J, with 12 bases between. The CDR3 runs to 13 residues. The chain's CDR3 is CASSRDTVNEQFF. Here the CDR3 DNA reads TGTGCCAGCAGTAGGGATACAGTGAATGAGCAGTTCTTC.

The rearrangement joins TRBV20-1 to TRBJ2-7, with 9 bases aligning to TRBD1. J was trimmed by 3 bases and V by 1 base; bases with no gene match: 4. Germline V gene lookup returns CDR1 DFQATT and CDR2 SNEGSKA (reference sequence). The CDR3 runs to 14 residues. Here the CDR3 DNA reads TGCAGTGCTAGAGTGGGACAGGGTCTCTACGAGCAGTACTTC. Translation gives CSARVGQGLYEQYF.

This clonotype was seen a handful of times. The chain combines TRBV7-3 with TRBJ2-5; weak D call: TRBD2 (7 bases). The CDR3 sequence is 18 residues long. Trimming removed 5 bases from V and 6 bases from J, with 28 bases in between. CDR1 is SGHTA and CDR2 is FQGTGA in the germline V gene. Written as DNA, the CDR3 is TGTGCCAGCAGCCCCTCCCTCTCCCGGGCGCGGGGGACACAGACCCAGTACTTC. Translation gives CASSPSLSRARGTQTQYF.

Only a few counts were recorded for this clonotype. This sequence joins TRBV5-1 and TRBJ2-7; TRBD2 matches at 12 bases. J gave up 5 bases and V 0 bases, and 3 bases lay outside the gene matches. The CDR3 runs to 15 residues. Germline V CDR1 and CDR2: SGHRS, YFSETQ. CDR3 in DNA: TGCGCCAGCAGCTTGGGACTAGCGGGAGACCACGAGCAGTACTTC. The encoded protein is CASSLGLAGDHEQYF. Variable domain in full (rest from reference TRBV5-1 and TRBJ2-7): KAGVTQTPRYLIKTRGQQVTLSCSPISGHRSVSWYQQTPGQGLQFLFEYFSETQRNKGNFPGRFSGRQFSNSRSEMNVSTLELGDSALYLCASSLGLAGDHEQYFGPGTRLTVT.